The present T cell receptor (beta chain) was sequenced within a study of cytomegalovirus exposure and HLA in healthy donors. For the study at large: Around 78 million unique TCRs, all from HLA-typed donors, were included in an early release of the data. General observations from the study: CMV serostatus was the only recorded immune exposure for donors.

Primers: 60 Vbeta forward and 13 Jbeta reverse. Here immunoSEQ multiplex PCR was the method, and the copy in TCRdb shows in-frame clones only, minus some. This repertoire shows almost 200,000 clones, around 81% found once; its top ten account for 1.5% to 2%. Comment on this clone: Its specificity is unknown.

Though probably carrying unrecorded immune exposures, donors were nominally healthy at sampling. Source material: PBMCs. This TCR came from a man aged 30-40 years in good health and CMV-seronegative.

CDR3 bases: TGTGCCAGCAGTTACGGGACAGGGTTTGGCGAGCAGTACTTC. This encodes CASSYGTGFGEQYF. The chain links TRBV7-6 to TRBJ2-7, with TRBD1 identical over 9 bases. Trimming removed 6 bases from V and 6 bases from J; junction bases left unmatched: 9. The CDR3 spans 14 residues. Germline V gene sequence: CDR1 SGHVS, CDR2 FNYEAQ.